A single sample gave rise to the 11 T cell receptor beta chains below, sequenced in a study of cytomegalovirus exposure and HLA in healthy donors. Both 60 Vbeta primers and 13 Jbeta primers went into the PCR. Repertoires were generated with immunoSEQ multiplex PCR, while TCRdb's copy carries only in-frame clones and drops some. The repertoire holds over 150,000 clones, with 79% as singletons. The sequenced material came from PBMCs. The receptors derive from a man in his forties in good health and CMV-seronegative.

The rearrangement links TRBV7-2 to TRBJ1-5; tentatively, D is TRBD1 (6 bases). In germline, CDR1 is SGHTA, CDR2 FQGNSA. Trimming removed 1 base from V and 7 bases from J, with 14 bases in between. This CDR3 contains 15 residues. The CDR3 bases are TGTGCCAGCAGCTTAGACGCCCACAGGGTACAGCCCCAGCATTTT. Translating it yields CASSLDAHRVQPQHF.

The chain joins TRBV10-3 to TRBJ2-7; perhaps TRBD1 as D (7 bases). The CDR3 extends over 15 amino acids. From germline, CDR1 is ENHRY and CDR2 SYGVKD. Trimming shortened V by 10 bases and J by 2 bases, and 21 bases separated the two germline ends. DNA for the CDR3: TGTGCCACGAGCTGGGGGGACAGTACCGCCTACGAGCAGTACTTC. It is translated as CATSWGDSTAYEQYF.

The CDR3 nucleotides are TGCGCCAGCAGCCTACTAGCGGACCTCACAGATACGCAGTATTTT. It codes for CASSLLADLTDTQYF. The chain uses TRBV5-1 and TRBJ2-3; 8 bases are a match to TRBD2. The CDR3 totals 15 residues. Germline V CDR1 and CDR2: SGHRS, YFSETQ. Germline trimming cut 4 bases from V and 2 bases from J; bases unmatched to any gene: 6.

The rearrangement links TRBV21-1 to TRBJ2-5; no DNA check was done on the table's D call, TRBD1. TRBV21-1 is designated a pseudogene. This CDR3 region has 14 residues. The CDR3 spells CASSKGGWAETQYF. CDR3 DNA: TGTGCCAGCAGCAAAGGGGGCTGGGCAGAGACCCAGTACTTC.

This clone was picked up one time. This sequence joins TRBV5-4 and TRBJ1-4; tentatively, D is TRBD1 (5 bases). V lost 4 bases to trimming and J lost 7 bases, with 17 bases between them. From germline, CDR1 is SGHNT and CDR2 YYREEE (reference sequence). The CDR3 has 15 residues. As DNA, the CDR3 is TGTGCCAGCAGCCCCCGCCCTTCCGGGGGTGAAAAACTGTTTTTT. Translation gives CASSPRPSGGEKLFF.

CDR3 sequence reads: CASRQGVAGNTIYF. The CDR3 DNA reads as TGTGCCAGCAGACAGGGTGTCGCTGGAAACACCATATATTTT. The genes are TRBV28 and TRBJ1-3; D perhaps matches TRBD1 (6 bases). Trimming removed 6 bases at V and 2 bases at J, with 11 bases between. CDR1 is MDHEN, CDR2 SYDVKM, per germline. CDR3 size: 14 residues. Drawing the rest from reference TRBV28 and TRBJ1-3, the complete variable domain is DVKVTQSSRYLVKRTGEKVFLECVQDMDHENMFWYRQDPGLGLRLIYFSYDVKMKEKGDIPEGYSVSREKKERFSLILESASTNQTSMYLCASRQGVAGNTIYFGEGSWLTVV.

In its sample, this clone was seen a few times. The rearrangement uses TRBV7-6 and TRBJ1-5; possibly TRBD1 for D (6 bases). This CDR3 has 15 amino acids. Germline lookup yields CDR1 SGHVS and CDR2 FNYEAQ. V was trimmed by 5 bases and J by 4 bases, leaving 15 bases between them. CDR3 sequence reads: CASSQGGAGNQPQHF. CDR3 coding DNA: TGTGCCAGCAGCCAAGGGGGGGCGGGAAATCAGCCCCAGCATTTT.

The chain carries TRBV28 and TRBJ1-5; 7 nucleotides align to TRBD1. The CDR3 runs to 12 residues. Germline-derived CDR1 and CDR2 are MDHEN and SYDVKM. Trimming at V came to 11 bases and at J to 3 bases, leaving 4 bases not matched to a gene. CDR3 sequence: CAWGQTNQPQHF. The DNA of the CDR3 is TGTGCCTGGGGACAGACCAATCAGCCCCAGCATTTT.

This clone was counted between two and nine times. The genes are TRBV4-3 and TRBJ1-3, with D perhaps TRBD1 (5 bases). Germline loops: CDR1 LGHNA, CDR2 YSLEER. The V end was cut by 2 bases, the J end by 4 bases, with 15 bases between. The CDR3 runs to 16 residues. Here the CDR3 DNA reads TGCGCCAGCAGCCAAAATCGGGGGGTTTCAGGAAACACCATATATTTT. It codes for CASSQNRGVSGNTIYF.

The chain uses TRBV28 and TRBJ2-7; TRBD2 aligns across 9 bases. Germline values: CDR1 MDHEN, CDR2 SYDVKM. Trimming took 3 bases from V and 2 from J; bases not matched to a gene: 5. The CDR3 totals 15 residues. The CDR3 DNA reads TGTGCCAGCAGTTTGAGTAGCGGGAGACCCTACGAGCAGTACTTC. Residues: CASSLSSGRPYEQYF.

Comments on this clone: The junction departs from the called germline gene at one end, perhaps through a read error. The V call is TRBV28, the J call TRBJ1-2, with TRBD1 as a possible D gene (6 bases). Per germline, CDR1 MDHEN and CDR2 SYDVKM. CDR3 length: 12 amino acids. CDR3 sequence (DNA): TGTGCCAGCAGTCAGGGGAACTCTGGCTACACCTTC. Amino acids: CASSQGNSGYTF.